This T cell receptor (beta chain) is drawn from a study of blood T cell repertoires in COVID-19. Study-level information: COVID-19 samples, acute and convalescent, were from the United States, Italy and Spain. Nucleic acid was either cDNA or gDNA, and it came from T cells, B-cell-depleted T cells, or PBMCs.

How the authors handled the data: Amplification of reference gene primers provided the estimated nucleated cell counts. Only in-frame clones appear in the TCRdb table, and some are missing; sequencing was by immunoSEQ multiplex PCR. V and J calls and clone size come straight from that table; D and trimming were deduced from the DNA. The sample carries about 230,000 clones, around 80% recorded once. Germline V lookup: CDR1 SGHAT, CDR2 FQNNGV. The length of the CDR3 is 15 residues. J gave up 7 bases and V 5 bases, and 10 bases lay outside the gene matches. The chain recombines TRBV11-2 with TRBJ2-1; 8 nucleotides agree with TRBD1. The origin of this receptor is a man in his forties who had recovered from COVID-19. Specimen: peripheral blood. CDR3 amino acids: CASSRRTGTGNEQFF. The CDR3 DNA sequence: TGTGCCAGCAGCCGCCGGACAGGGACGGGGAATGAGCAGTTCTTC.